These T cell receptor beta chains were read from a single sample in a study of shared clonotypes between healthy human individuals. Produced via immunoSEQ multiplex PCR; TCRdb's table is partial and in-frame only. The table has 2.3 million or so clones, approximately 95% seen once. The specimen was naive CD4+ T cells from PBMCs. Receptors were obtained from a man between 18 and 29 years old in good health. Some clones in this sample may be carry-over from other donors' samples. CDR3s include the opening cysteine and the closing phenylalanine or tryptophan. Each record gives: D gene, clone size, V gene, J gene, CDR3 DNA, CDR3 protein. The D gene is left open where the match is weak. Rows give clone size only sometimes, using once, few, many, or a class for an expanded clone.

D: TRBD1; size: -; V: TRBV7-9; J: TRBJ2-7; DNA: TGTGCCAGCAGCCCCGGCACCGGACAGGGGAGCTACGAGCAGTACTTC; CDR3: CASSPGTGQGSYEQYF
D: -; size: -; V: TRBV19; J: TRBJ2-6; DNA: TGTGCCAGTAGCTTAGCGAGCTCTGGGGCCAACGTCCTGACTTTC; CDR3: CASSLASSGANVLTF
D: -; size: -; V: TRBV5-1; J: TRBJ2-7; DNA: TGCGCCAGCAGCACGGGGGACTCGACCTACGAGCAGTACTTC; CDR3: CASSTGDSTYEQYF
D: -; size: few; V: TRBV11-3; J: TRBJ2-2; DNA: TGTGCCAGCAGCCCAGGGGGGCGGCACACCGGGGAGCTGTTTTTT; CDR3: CASSPGGRHTGELFF
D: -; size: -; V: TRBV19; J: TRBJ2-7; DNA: TGTGCCAGTAGTATGGGGAGGTCCTACGAGCAGTACTTC; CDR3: CASSMGRSYEQYF
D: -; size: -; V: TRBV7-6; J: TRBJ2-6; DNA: TGTGCCAGCAGATCAGGACCTGGGGCCAACGTCCTGACTTTC; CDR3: CASRSGPGANVLTF
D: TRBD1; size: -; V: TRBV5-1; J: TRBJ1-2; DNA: TGCGCCAGCAGCTTGGAGGGACAGATTTATGGCTACACCTTC; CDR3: CASSLEGQIYGYTF
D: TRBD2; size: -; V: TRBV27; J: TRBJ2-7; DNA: TGTGCCAGCAGTTTCCATACCGGGACTAGCGCTCCGAGCTCCTACGAGCAGTACTTC; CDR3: CASSFHTGTSAPSSYEQYF
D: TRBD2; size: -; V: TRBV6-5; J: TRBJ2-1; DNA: TGTGCCAGCAGTTACTCCGGGACTAGCACCCCAGATGAGCAGTTCTTC; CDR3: CASSYSGTSTPDEQFF
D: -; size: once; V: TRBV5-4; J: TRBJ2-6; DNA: TGTGCCAGCAGCTCCCGACAAGCTGGGGCCAACGTCCTGACTTTC; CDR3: CASSSRQAGANVLTF
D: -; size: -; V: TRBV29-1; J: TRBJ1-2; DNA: TGCAGCGCCACGGGGCCCTCGGATGGCTACACCTTC; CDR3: CSATGPSDGYTF
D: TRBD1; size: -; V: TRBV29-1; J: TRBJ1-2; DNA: TGCAGCGCAGGGAGGGCTCAGACAGGGGGTGAGGGCTACACCTTC; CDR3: CSAGRAQTGGEGYTF
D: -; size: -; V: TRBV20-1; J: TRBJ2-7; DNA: TGCAGTGCTAGGCATGCCTACGAGCAGTACTTC; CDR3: CSARHAYEQYF
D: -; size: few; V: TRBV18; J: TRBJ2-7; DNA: TGTGCCAGCTCACCGGCTGCAGTAGGGCACGAGCAGTACTTC; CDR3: CASSPAAVGHEQYF
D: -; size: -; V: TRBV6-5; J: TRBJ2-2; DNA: TGTGCCAGCAGTTACTTAACAGGGTTGGACACCGGGGAGCTGTTTTTT; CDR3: CASSYLTGLDTGELFF
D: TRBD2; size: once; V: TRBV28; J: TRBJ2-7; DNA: TGTGCCAGCAGTTTAGGGGCTAGCGGACCCTACGAGCAGTACTTC; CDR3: CASSLGASGPYEQYF
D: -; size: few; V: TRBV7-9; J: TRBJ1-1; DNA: TGTGCCAGCAGCTACCACACTGAAGCTTTCTTT; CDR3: CASSYHTEAFF
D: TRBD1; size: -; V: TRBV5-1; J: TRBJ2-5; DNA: TGCGCCAGCAGCTTGGAGGGGACAGGGGGAGAGACCCAGTACTTC; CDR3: CASSLEGTGGETQYF
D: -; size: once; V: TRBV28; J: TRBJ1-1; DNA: TGTGCCAGCAGTTTACCTGACATGCGTACGACTGAAGCTTTCTTT; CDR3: CASSLPDMRTTEAFF
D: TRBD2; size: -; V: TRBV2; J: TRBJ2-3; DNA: TGTGCCAGCAAAACCGGGACTAGCGGGAATACGCAGTATTTT; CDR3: CASKTGTSGNTQYF
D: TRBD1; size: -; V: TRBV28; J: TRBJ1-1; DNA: TGTGCCAGCAGTCCCCGGACAGGGGCCACCGGGGGGGCTGAAGCTTTCTTT; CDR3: CASSPRTGATGGAEAFF
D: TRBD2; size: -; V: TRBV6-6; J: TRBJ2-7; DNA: TGTGCCAGCACTAGCGGGTACGAGCAGTACTTC; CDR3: CASTSGYEQYF
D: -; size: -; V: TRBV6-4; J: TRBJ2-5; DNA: TGTGCCAGCAGATTGACAAGGAGGGAGACCCAGTACTTC; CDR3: CASRLTRRETQYF
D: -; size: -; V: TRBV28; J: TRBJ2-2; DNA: TGTGCCAGCAGTTTATTGGGGGCCGGGGAGCTGTTTTTT; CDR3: CASSLLGAGELFF
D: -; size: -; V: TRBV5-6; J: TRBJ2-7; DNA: TGTGCCAGCAGCTGGATAACCCCCGGAGCGGCGGACGAGCAGTACTTC; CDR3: CASSWITPGAADEQYF